This entry lists 24 T cell receptor beta chains sequenced from one sample in a study of long-term antiretroviral therapy in people with HIV. Assay version v3.0 of immunoSEQ was used, and it was run at survey level. The method was immunoSEQ multiplex PCR; TCRdb's version includes in-frame clones alone and lacks a portion of them. Of roughly 29,000 clones listed, 80% are singletons. Sequences were derived from unsorted PBMCs, sampled 0.3 years after starting antiretroviral therapy. The receptors originated from a man aged 35 to 55 with HIV.

This chain links TRBV9 with TRBJ2-7; 11 bases agree with TRBD2. The CDR3 covers 18 residues. Germline trimming cut 0 bases from V and 6 bases from J; bases unmatched to any gene: 14. CDR1 and CDR2 from the germline V gene are SGDLS and YYNGEE. This CDR3 is CASSVAHDPLAGAVEQYF. Written as DNA, the CDR3 is TGTGCCAGCAGCGTAGCCCATGACCCACTAGCGGGGGCGGTCGAGCAGTACTTC.

The chain recombines TRBV10-3 with TRBJ2-7; D may be TRBD1 (5 bases). The CDR3 is 11 amino acids. V was trimmed by 7 bases and J by 4 bases, leaving 8 bases between them. Germline CDR1 and CDR2: ENHRY and SYGVKD. This CDR3 reads CAITDSYEQYF. Written as DNA, the CDR3 is TGTGCCATCACTGACAGTTACGAGCAGTACTTC.

V gene TRBV2 combines with J gene TRBJ1-2, with 7 bases fitting TRBD1. The CDR3 covers 14 residues. The V gene end was trimmed by 3 bases and the J gene end by 4 bases; junction bases not matched to a gene: 5. CDR1 and CDR2 from the germline V gene are SNHLY and FYNNEI. The CDR3 nucleotides are TGTGCCAGCAGTGAGACAGGGATATCCTATGGCTACACCTTC. This translates into CASSETGISYGYTF.

The chain links TRBV6-4 to TRBJ2-3; D is possibly TRBD1 or TRBD2 (7 bases each). Trimming took off 0 bases at V and 3 bases at J, with 10 bases between the two ends. This CDR3 is 15 amino acids long. CDR1 is MRHNA, CDR2 SNTAGT, per germline. This CDR3 is CASSDSRGGTDTQYF. The CDR3 DNA sequence: TGTGCCAGCAGTGACTCCAGGGGGGGGACAGATACGCAGTATTTT.

The chain couples TRBV21-1 to TRBJ1-1; the table's D call TRBD1 went unverified against the DNA. TRBV21-1 is listed as a pseudogene. CDR3 length: 14 residues. The CDR3 DNA sequence: TGTGCCAGCAGCACTAACAGGCTGAACACTGAAGCTTTCTTT. This encodes CASSTNRLNTEAFF.

CDR3 coding DNA: TGCGCCAGCAGCCGAGGGGGGCCCCTCACAGATACGCAGTATTTT. Protein sequence: CASSRGGPLTDTQYF. The V and J genes are TRBV5-1 and TRBJ2-3; D could derive from TRBD1 or TRBD2 (6 bases each). V was shortened by 4 bases and J by 2 bases, with 14 bases between the two germline ends. Germline V gene lookup returns CDR1 SGHRS and CDR2 YFSETQ. The CDR3 extends over 15 amino acids.

The chain combines TRBV6-6 with TRBJ2-7; D may be TRBD1 (6 bases). CDR1 is MNHNY, CDR2 SVGAGI, per germline (reference sequence). This CDR3 contains 15 residues. The V and J ends lost 6 bases and 0 bases respectively, with 15 bases between them. The CDR3, as DNA: TGTGCCAGCAGGCCCCCAGGGGATGTCTCCTACGAGCAGTACTTC. Its translation: CASRPPGDVSYEQYF.

CDR3 in amino acids: CASSWNSATNEKLFF. In DNA form, the CDR3 reads TGTGCCAGCAGTTGGAACAGTGCAACTAATGAAAAACTGTTTTTT. This chain joins TRBV27 and TRBJ1-4; D unclear. The V end was cut by 4 bases, the J end by 0 bases, with 9 bases between. CDR3 length: 15 residues. CDR1 and CDR2 from the germline V gene are MNHEY and SMNVEV (reference sequence).

V usage is TRBV7-2 and J usage is TRBJ2-7, with a weak D call TRBD2 (7 bases). The CDR3 consists of 14 residues. V lost 4 bases to trimming and J lost 1 base, with 11 bases between them. CDR1 and CDR2 (germline): SGHTA, FQGNSA. In DNA, the CDR3 is TGTGCCAGCAGCTCAAGGGGGGGATCCTACGAGCAGTACTTC. Translated: CASSSRGGSYEQYF. The complete variable domain, with remaining parts taken from reference TRBV7-2 and TRBJ2-7, reads GAGVSQSPSNKVTEKGKDVELRCDPISGHTALYWYRQSLGQGLEFLIYFQGNSAPDKSGLPSDRFSAERTGGSVSTLTIQRTQQEDSAVYLCASSSRGGSYEQYFGPGTRLTVT.

The chain uses TRBV7-6 and TRBJ1-3; D uncertain. The CDR3 sequence is 15 residues long. The ends were cut back, 4 bases at V and 0 bases at J, with 10 bases in the middle. The germline V gene has CDR1 SGHVS and CDR2 FNYEAQ. The CDR3 region has the DNA TGTGCCAGCAGCTCCACAGATTCCTCTGGAAACACCATATATTTT. Translated: CASSSTDSSGNTIYF.

The chain combines TRBV11-1 with TRBJ2-7; maybe TRBD1 (6 bases). The CDR3 totals 14 residues. Trimming took 1 base from V and 9 from J, leaving 16 bases between them. Per the germline V gene, CDR1 is SGHAT and CDR2 is FQDESV (reference sequence). The CDR3 loop is CASSLGQASLGQYF. The DNA of the CDR3 is TGTGCCAGCAGCTTAGGACAGGCCTCCCTCGGGCAGTACTTC.

The chain recombines TRBV7-8 with TRBJ2-7, with TRBD1 as a possible D gene (5 bases). Trimming shortened V by 1 base and J by 1 base, and 14 bases separated the two germline ends. Germline V lookup: CDR1 SGHVS, CDR2 FQNEAQ. The CDR3 spans 16 residues. The CDR3 DNA follows: TGTGCCAGCAGCTTAGTCACCCGAAGGGGTTCCTACGAGCAGTACTTC. The encoded protein is CASSLVTRRGSYEQYF.

The rearrangement links TRBV6-5 to TRBJ1-3, with a possible D match to TRBD1 (6 bases). Germline CDR1 and CDR2: MNHEY and SVGAGI. The CDR3 is made up of 15 amino acids. V shed 6 bases and J shed 2 bases, with 14 bases lying between them. Here the CDR3 reads CASSPTGSAGNTIYF. DNA of the CDR3: TGTGCCAGCAGCCCGACAGGAAGCGCTGGAAACACCATATATTTT.

The chain carries TRBV4-1 and TRBJ1-5; maybe TRBD1 (6 bases). The ends were cut back, 1 base at V and 1 base at J, with 11 bases in the middle. The germline V gene has CDR1 MGHRA and CDR2 YSYEKL. The CDR3 sequence is 16 residues long. The CDR3: CASSQGTVGSNQPQHF. CDR3 in DNA: TGCGCCAGCAGCCAAGGGACAGTAGGCAGCAATCAGCCCCAGCATTTT.

The chain employs TRBV7-2 and TRBJ2-7; 8 bases map to TRBD1. Trimming at V came to 2 bases and at J to 5 bases, leaving 2 bases not matched to a gene. The CDR3 loop spans 13 amino acids. Germline V CDR1 and CDR2: SGHTA, FQGNSA. CDR3: CASSLQGADEQYF. In DNA form, the CDR3 reads TGTGCCAGCAGCTTACAGGGGGCAGACGAGCAGTACTTC.

This sequence joins TRBV28 and TRBJ1-5; perhaps TRBD1 as D (6 bases). This CDR3 is 16 amino acids long. Germline CDR1 and CDR2: MDHEN and SYDVKM. The ends were cut back, 6 bases at V and 5 bases at J, with 20 bases in the middle. CDR3 nucleotide sequence: TGTGCCAGCAGCCCCAACAGGGCCCCTCTCCATCAGCCCCAGCATTTT. It translates to CASSPNRAPLHQPQHF. The full variable domain, in which reference TRBV28 and TRBJ1-5 provide the parts outside the CDR3, is DVKVTQSSRYLVKRTGEKVFLECVQDMDHENMFWYRQDPGLGLRLIYFSYDVKMKEKGDIPEGYSVSREKKERFSLILESASTNQTSMYLCASSPNRAPLHQPQHFGDGTRLSIL.

This clone was recorded a few times. The gene calls are TRBV7-9 and TRBJ2-7; the D is unclear. The germline V gene encodes CDR1 SEHNR and CDR2 FQNEAQ (reference sequence). V gave up 2 bases and J gave up 6 bases, with 8 bases separating them. This CDR3 has 12 residues. The CDR3 protein is CASSLYLLEQYF. The CDR3 DNA reads as TGTGCCAGCAGCTTATATCTGCTCGAGCAGTACTTC.

The chain employs TRBV27 and TRBJ2-1, with D perhaps TRBD2 (7 bases). The CDR3 length is 17 residues. Trimming removed 4 bases at V and 1 base at J, with 17 bases between. Germline-derived CDR1 and CDR2 are MNHEY and SMNVEV (reference sequence). CDR3 in amino acids: CASSSWAGGRSYNEQFF. CDR3 nucleotides: TGTGCCAGCAGTTCTTGGGCCGGGGGGCGGTCCTACAATGAGCAGTTCTTC.

This chain connects TRBV2 to TRBJ2-3, with TRBD2 identical over 7 bases. V shed 8 bases and J 4 bases; nucleotides not matched to a gene: 0. This CDR3 has 11 amino acids. Germline values: CDR1 SNHLY, CDR2 FYNNEI. The CDR3 region is CASRGADTQYF. As DNA, the CDR3 is TGTGCCAGCCGGGGGGCAGATACGCAGTATTTT.

This clone was recorded a few times. The chain joins TRBV7-9 to TRBJ1-5, with TRBD1 matching over 10 bases. CDR1 is SEHNR and CDR2 is FQNEAQ in the germline V gene (reference sequence). After removal of 5 bases from V and 3 bases from J, the junction contained 4 bases not matched to a gene. The CDR3 loop spans 15 amino acids. The CDR3, as DNA: TGTGCCAGCAGCAGGGGACAGGGGCACAATCAGCCCCAGCATTTT. Protein: CASSRGQGHNQPQHF.

The DNA of the CDR3 is TGCGCCAGCAGCTTGGAGGCGAGCGGGGGCTCCTACGAGCAGTACTTC. Its translation: CASSLEASGGSYEQYF. This chain connects TRBV5-1 to TRBJ2-7, with 8 bases fitting TRBD2. CDR1 and CDR2 (germline): SGHRS, YFSETQ. The length of the CDR3 is 16 residues. V dropped 0 bases and J dropped 0; count of bases not matched to a gene: 5. The full variable domain, with the rest looked up from reference TRBV5-1 and TRBJ2-7, is KAGVTQTPRYLIKTRGQQVTLSCSPISGHRSVSWYQQTPGQGLQFLFEYFSETQRNKGNFPGRFSGRQFSNSRSEMNVSTLELGDSALYLCASSLEASGGSYEQYFGPGTRLTVT.

The chain joins TRBV18 to TRBJ1-2; possible D gene TRBD1, 6 bases. The CDR3 has 15 residues. V dropped 3 bases and J dropped 0 bases, with 11 bases sitting between them. Germline loops: CDR1 KGHSH, CDR2 LQKENI. The CDR3 nucleotides read TGTGCCAGCTCACCCCCGGACAGTGCTAACTATGGCTACACCTTC. This translates into CASSPPDSANYGYTF. Looking up the rest from reference TRBV18 and TRBJ1-2 gives the full variable domain: NAGVMQNPRHLVRRRGQEARLRCSPMKGHSHVYWYRQLPEEGLKFMVYLQKENIIDESGMPKERFSAEFPKEGPSILRIQQVVRGDSAAYFCASSPPDSANYGYTFGSGTRLTVV.

For this clone: Relative to the germline gene, one junction end is altered; a read error may explain this. The CDR3, as DNA: TGTGCCAGCAGCTCGGTGCAGGGGGCGAAGACCGGGGAGCTGTTTTTT. Translating gives CASSSVQGAKTGELFF. J is TRBJ2-2 and V is TRBV5-5, with TRBD1 matching 8 bases. Germline CDR1 SGHKS, CDR2 YYEKEE (reference sequence). The CDR3 is 16 amino acids.

The CDR3 is CASRPQGYTGELFF. CDR3 bases: TGTGCCAGCAGACCCCAGGGGTACACCGGGGAGCTGTTTTTT. The V and J genes are TRBV28 and TRBJ2-2; maybe TRBD1 (6 bases). V was pared by 6 bases and J by 3 bases, with 11 bases between. Germline V gene lookup returns CDR1 MDHEN and CDR2 SYDVKM. This CDR3 is built from 14 residues. The full variable domain, completed using reference TRBV28 and TRBJ2-2, is DVKVTQSSRYLVKRTGEKVFLECVQDMDHENMFWYRQDPGLGLRLIYFSYDVKMKEKGDIPEGYSVSREKKERFSLILESASTNQTSMYLCASRPQGYTGELFFGEGSRLTVL.